Listed here are 2 T cell receptor beta chains from one sample, sequenced in a study of monozygotic twins with cystic fibrosis. Repertoires were generated with immunoSEQ multiplex PCR, while TCRdb's copy carries only in-frame clones and drops some. The sample includes 30,000 to 35,000 clones, approximately 72% seen only once; the top ten take approximately 0.81%. The sample consisted of blood. The receptors derive from a girl between 5 and 17 years old with cystic fibrosis.

This clone was seen more than once but under ten times. The chain has TRBV7-9 and TRBJ2-7; the D gene is possibly TRBD1 (6 bases). This CDR3 spans 14 amino acids. V lost 5 bases to trimming and J lost 3 bases, with 14 bases between them. The germline gives CDR1 SEHNR, CDR2 FQNEAQ (reference sequence). The CDR3 coding sequence is TGTGCCAGCAGCCCTGTGGGCAGGGGCTACGAGCAGTACTTC. This sequence encodes CASSPVGRGYEQYF.

The rearrangement uses TRBV30 and TRBJ2-7; 9 nucleotides align to TRBD1. CDR1 and CDR2 from the germline V gene are GTSNPN and SVGIG (reference sequence). V was clipped by 0 bases and J by 2 bases; unmatched bases: 5. The CDR3 contains 15 residues. CDR3 protein: CAWSVTGGHTYEQYF. DNA for the CDR3: TGTGCCTGGAGTGTAACAGGGGGCCATACCTACGAGCAGTACTTC.